The TCR beta chain described here comes from a study of blood T cell repertoires in COVID-19 (TCRdb year 2020). For context, the study as a whole: Samples from collaborators originated in the United States, Italy and Spain and spanned both the acute and convalescent phases of COVID-19. The material from the prospective study consisted of cDNA or gDNA derived from T cells, B-cell-depleted T cells, or PBMCs. Subjects who had been exposed to COVID-19, were actively infected with it, or had recovered from it provided the deeply sampled blood TCRbeta repertoires that made up the dataset. The repertoires were released in a freely available public database meant as a resource for research on the immune response to SARS-CoV-2. The samples were drawn from two sources: the first 160 participants of the ongoing ImmuneRACE study, and fewer than 1,500 subjects contributed by 6 global collaborators. The sample metadata nearly always contained a de-identified subject ID, COVID-19 status, age in years and sex. Where HLA class I and class II types were available, the types were taken from metadata supplied by the sample provider, not from assay-based typing. Overall results and qualifications from the work: How much clinical and demographic metadata was included differed by source and by participant, and the metadata was provided uncurated.

TCRbeta CDR3 regions were amplified from genomic DNA by means of the immunoSEQ Assay, a bias-controlled multiplex PCR. Per the authors' processing: The number of nucleated cells in each sample was estimated by amplification of reference gene primers within the assay. To quantify the absolute abundance of each unique TCRbeta CDR3 rearrangement, sequence reads were collapsed and filtered. For each sample, productive Simpson clonality was calculated as the square root of Simpson's diversity index over productive rearrangements. This immuneACCESS table, as held by TCRdb, lists in-frame sequences with V and J called but not all clones. Of the missing ones, under half trace to an unresolved V gene in checked studies; the others have no known cause. D and trimming were read from the DNA, whereas the V and J calls and clone size are those reported in that table. For this sample the table gives 250,000 to 350,000 clones, of which about 86% were detected only once. The top ten clones comprise roughly 1.2% of the sample.

V and J are trimmed by 0 bases and 8 bases, and the gene matches miss 8 bases of the junction. From a lookup of the germline V gene (reference sequence), CDR1 and CDR2 are GTSNPN and SVGIG. From its cysteine to its phenylalanine, the CDR3 spans 14 amino acids. This entry keeps only the CDR3 DNA: 42 bases, framed from base 1. Note on this clone: No antigen is known for it. Per-nucleotide qualities are absent, and no much larger clonotype sits a single base away.

Each collaborating institution followed its own protocols to collect whole blood in K2EDTA tubes. For TCRbeta analysis, collaborators shipped samples in one of three forms: frozen whole blood, isolated PBMCs, or DNA extracted from either of those sample types. This sequence was found in a woman in her 50s with acute or convalescent COVID-19. The sample consisted of peripheral blood. The chain is made from TRBV30 and TRBJ1-2, and 8 junction bases match TRBD1. Here is the DNA: TGTGCCTGGAGTGTACCCGGACAGGGAGGAGGCTACACCTTC. Its amino acids are CAWSVPGQGGGYTF.